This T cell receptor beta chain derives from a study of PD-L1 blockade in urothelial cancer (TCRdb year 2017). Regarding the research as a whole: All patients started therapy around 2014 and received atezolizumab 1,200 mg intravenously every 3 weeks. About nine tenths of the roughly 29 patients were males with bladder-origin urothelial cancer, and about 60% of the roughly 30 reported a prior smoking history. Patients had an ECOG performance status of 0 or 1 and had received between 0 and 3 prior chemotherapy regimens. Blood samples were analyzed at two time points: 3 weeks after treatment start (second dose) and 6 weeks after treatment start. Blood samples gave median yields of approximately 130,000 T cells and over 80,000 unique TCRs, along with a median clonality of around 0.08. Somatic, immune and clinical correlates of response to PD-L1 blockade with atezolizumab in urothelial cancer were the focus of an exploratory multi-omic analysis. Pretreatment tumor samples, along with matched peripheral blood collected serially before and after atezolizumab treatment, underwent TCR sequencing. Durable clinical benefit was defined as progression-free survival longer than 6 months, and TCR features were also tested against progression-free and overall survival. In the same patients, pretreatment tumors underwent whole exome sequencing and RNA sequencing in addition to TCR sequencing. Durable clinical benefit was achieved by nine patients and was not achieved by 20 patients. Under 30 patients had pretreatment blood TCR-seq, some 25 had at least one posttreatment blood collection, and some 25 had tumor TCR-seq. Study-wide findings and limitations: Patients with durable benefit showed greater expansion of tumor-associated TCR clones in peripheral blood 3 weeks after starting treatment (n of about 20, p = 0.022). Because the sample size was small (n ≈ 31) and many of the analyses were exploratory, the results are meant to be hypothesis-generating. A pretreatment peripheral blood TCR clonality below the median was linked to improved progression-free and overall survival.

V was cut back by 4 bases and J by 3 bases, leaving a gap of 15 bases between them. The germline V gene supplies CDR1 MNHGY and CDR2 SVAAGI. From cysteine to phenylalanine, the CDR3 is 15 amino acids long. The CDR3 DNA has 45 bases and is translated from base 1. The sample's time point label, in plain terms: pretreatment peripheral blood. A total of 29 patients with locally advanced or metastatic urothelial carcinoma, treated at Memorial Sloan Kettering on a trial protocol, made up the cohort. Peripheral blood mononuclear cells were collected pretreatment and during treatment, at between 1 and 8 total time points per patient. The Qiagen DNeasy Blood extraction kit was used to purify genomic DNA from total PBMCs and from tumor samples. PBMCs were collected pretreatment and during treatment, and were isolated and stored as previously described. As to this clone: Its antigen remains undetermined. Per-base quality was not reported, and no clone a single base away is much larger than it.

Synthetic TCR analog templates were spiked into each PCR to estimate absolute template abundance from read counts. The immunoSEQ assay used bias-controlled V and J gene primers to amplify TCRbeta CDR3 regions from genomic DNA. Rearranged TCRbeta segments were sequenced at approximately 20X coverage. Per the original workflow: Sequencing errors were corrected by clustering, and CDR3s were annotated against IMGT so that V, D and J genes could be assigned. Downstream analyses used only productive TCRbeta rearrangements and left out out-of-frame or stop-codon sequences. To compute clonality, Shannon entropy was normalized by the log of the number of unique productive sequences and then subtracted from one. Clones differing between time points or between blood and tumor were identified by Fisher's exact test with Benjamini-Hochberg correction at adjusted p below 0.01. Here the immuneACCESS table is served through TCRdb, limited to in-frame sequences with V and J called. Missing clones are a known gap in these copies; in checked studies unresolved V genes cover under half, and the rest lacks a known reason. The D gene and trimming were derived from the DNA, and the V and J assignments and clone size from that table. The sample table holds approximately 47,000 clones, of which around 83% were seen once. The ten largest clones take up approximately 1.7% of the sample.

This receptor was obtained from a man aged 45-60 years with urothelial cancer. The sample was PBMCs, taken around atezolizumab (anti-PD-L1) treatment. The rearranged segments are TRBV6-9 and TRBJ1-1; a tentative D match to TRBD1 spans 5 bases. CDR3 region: CASSSQERLDTEAFF. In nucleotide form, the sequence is TGTGCCAGCAGTTCACAGGAGAGGTTGGACACTGAAGCTTTCTTT.